This entry describes one T cell receptor (beta chain). Its antigen is unknown. V dropped 7 bases and J dropped 0 bases, with 14 bases sitting between them. This CDR3 is 15 amino acids long. Looked up from germline, CDR1 is MNHEY and CDR2 is SMNVEV (reference sequence). Only in-frame clones appear in the TCRdb table, and some are missing; sequencing was by immunoSEQ multiplex PCR. The sample carries over 60,000 clones, 85% to 95% recorded once. This sample is part of a study of cytomegalovirus exposure and HLA in healthy donors. Study-level information: The roughly 120 validation repertoires, a later analysis reported, used the same platform as the 666 first-cohort repertoires. Notes on the study in general: Many donors carried some public TCRs, although rarity characterized most TCR sequences. First-cohort TCR clusters tended to co-occur in the 90 to 150 validation repertoires, a later analysis found. Cytomegalovirus-associated status was assigned to some 180 TCR beta chains.

The gene calls are TRBV27 and TRBJ2-3; D is possibly TRBD2 (5 bases). The TCR originated in a man younger than 35 in good health and CMV-seronegative. Input material: PBMCs. The CDR3 nucleotides read TGTGCCAGCACGGTCGGGGTGACTAGCACAGATACGCAGTATTTT. It specifies CASTVGVTSTDTQYF.